Below, one T cell receptor (beta chain) is given with its context. The antigen it binds to is not known. TCRdb records Illumina HiSeq 2000 as the sequencer. TCR beta cDNA libraries were made by 5'RACE template switching that added a universal primer site and unique molecular identifiers. Priming for cDNA synthesis came from the TCR beta constant segment, and two successive PCR amplification steps followed. On the authors' methods: MIGEC handled demultiplexing of the reads and grouping by UMI, while MiTCR was used to assemble and quantify clonotypes. To exclude erroneous sequences, only TCR cDNA sequences supported by at least two reads were retained. The tcR package was used for downstream repertoire analysis, with clonotypes matched between fractions based on CDR3 nucleotide sequence plus V segment. VDJmatch was used to annotate antigen specificity against VDJdb, with one amino acid substitution in CDR3 allowed. The reads, reprocessed by TCRdb, yield one row per CDR3 protein sequence and no DNA. The V and J calls follow TCRdb's processing rather than the paper's. The sample's records list 250,000 to 300,000 distinct CDR3 sequences. About 0.39% of the sample belongs to the ten largest clones.

A commercial ELISA kit detecting HCMV-specific IgG in serum was used to determine HCMV serostatus. Ficoll density gradient centrifugation was used to isolate peripheral blood mononuclear cells from blood. This sample is part of a study of T cells expressing NK-cell markers (dated by TCRdb to about 2020). Concerning the study at large: Eight donors provided sorted CD3+CD56+NKG2C+, CD3+CD56+NKG2C- and CD3+CD56-NKG2C+ T-cell subsets, whose TCR beta-chain repertoires were profiled. Seven of the eight sequenced donors were HCMV-seropositive and one was HCMV-seronegative. The study sequenced eight donors, all healthy volunteers chosen at random: three men and five women. The libraries were sequenced on Illumina HiSeq 2000/2500, MiSeq or NextSeq, producing 2 x 150 bp reads.

General study outcomes and caveats: In six donors, the dominant CD3+CD56+NKG2C+ clonotypes were among the top 10 CD8+ clonotypes and accounted for about 1.0-8% of CD8+ T cells. Whether the expanded NKG2C-expressing T cell clones were specific for HCMV antigens was left unclear. Those dominant clonotypes were again the most abundant among CD3+CD56-NKG2C+ cells in a handful of donors, at about 28.3-65%.

The sequencing input was blood T cells: a sorted CD56 or NKG2C T cell subset, CD4+ or CD8+ T cells, or bulk PBMC T cells (not recorded which). The receptor's source is a man in his late teens or twenties in good health. Donor details come from another sample of the same person, matched by shared clones.

The CDR3 here reads CASSVWQRNNEQFF. This chain joins TRBV6-1 to TRBJ2-1. The CDR3 runs 14 amino acids, cysteine and phenylalanine included. The DNA sequence is not available. The germline V gene provides CDR1 MNHNS and CDR2 SASEGT.